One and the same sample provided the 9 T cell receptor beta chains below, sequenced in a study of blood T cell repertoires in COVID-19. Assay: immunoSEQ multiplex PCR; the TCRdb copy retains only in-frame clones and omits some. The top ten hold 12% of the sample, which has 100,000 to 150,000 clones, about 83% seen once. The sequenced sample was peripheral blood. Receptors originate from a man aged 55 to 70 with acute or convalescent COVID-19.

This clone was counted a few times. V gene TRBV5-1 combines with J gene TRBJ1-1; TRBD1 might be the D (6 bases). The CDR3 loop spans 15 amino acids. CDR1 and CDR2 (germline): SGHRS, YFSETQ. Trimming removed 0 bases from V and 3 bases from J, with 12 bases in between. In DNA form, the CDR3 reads TGCGCCAGCAGCTTGGGAGGGGGAGGGGACACTGAAGCTTTCTTT. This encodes CASSLGGGGDTEAFF.

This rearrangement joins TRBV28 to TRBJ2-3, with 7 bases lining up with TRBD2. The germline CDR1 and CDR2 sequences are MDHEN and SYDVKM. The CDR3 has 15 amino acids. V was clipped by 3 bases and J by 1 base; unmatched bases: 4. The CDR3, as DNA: TGTGCCAGCAGTTTGCCCAGCGGGGGCACAGATACGCAGTATTTT. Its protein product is CASSLPSGGTDTQYF.

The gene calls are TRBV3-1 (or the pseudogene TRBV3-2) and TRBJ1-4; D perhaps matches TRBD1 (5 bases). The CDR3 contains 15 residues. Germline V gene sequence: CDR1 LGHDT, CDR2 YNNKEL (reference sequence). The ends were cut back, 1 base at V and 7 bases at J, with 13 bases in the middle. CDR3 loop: CASSQVSRDGEKLFF. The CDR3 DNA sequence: TGTGCCAGCAGCCAAGTGTCCAGGGATGGTGAAAAACTGTTTTTT.

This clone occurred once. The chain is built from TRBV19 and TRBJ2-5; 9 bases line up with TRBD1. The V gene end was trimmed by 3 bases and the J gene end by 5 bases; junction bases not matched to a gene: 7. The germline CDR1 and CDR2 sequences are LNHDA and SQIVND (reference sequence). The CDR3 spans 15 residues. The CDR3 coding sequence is TGTGCCAGTAGTATGCCCGACAGGGGGAGGGAGACCCAGTACTTC. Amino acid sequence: CASSMPDRGRETQYF.

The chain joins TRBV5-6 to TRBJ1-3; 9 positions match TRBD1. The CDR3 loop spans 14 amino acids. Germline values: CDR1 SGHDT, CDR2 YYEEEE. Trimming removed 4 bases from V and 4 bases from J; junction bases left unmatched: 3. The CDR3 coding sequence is TGTGCCAGCAGCGACAGGGGGTACGGAAACACCATATATTTT. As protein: CASSDRGYGNTIYF.

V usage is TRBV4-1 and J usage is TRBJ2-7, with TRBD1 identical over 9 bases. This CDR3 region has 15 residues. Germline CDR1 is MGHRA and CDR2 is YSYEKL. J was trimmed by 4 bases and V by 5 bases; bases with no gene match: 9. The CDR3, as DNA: TGCGCCAGCAGCAAAGGGACAGGGTATGGGTACGAGCAGTACTTC. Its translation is CASSKGTGYGYEQYF.

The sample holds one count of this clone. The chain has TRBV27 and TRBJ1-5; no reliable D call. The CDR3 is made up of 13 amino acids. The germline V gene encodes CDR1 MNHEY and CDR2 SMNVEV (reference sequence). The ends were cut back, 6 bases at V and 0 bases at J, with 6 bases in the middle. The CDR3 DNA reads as TGTGCCAGCAGCTCTTATAGCAATCAGCCCCAGCATTTT. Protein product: CASSSYSNQPQHF.

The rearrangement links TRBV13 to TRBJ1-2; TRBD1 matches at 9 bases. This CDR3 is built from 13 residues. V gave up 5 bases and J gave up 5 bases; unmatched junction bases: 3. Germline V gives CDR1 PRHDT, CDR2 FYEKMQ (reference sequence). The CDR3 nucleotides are TGTGCCAGCAGCGCGGGACAGGGATATGGCTACACCTTC. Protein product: CASSAGQGYGYTF.

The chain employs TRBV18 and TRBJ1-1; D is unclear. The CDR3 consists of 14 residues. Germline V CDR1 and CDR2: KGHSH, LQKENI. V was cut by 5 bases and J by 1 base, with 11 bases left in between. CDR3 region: CASSANSGNTEAFF. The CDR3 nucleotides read TGTGCCAGCTCAGCCAACAGTGGGAACACTGAAGCTTTCTTT.